The T cell receptor (beta chain) described here comes from a study of Ad26.COV2.S vaccination and SARS-CoV-2 variants listed by TCRdb under 2021. Turning to the overall study: TCRbeta repertoire sequencing served as the tool for gauging how specific and how broad the SARS-CoV-2-reactive T cell receptors were following Ad26.COV2.S vaccination. A total of 32 samples were included in the TCR-sequenced set, comprising around 20 Ad26.COV2.S vaccine recipients, 5 placebo recipients and 8 SARS-CoV-2 convalescent individuals. Results the study describes overall, beyond this receptor: Compared with placebo recipients, Ad26.COV2.S recipients showed higher spike-specific TCR breadth (P = 0.0014). Vaccine and placebo recipients had similar non-spike TCR breadth, a finding consistent with the vaccine containing only spike. After vaccination, substantial breadth of spike-specific CD8+ and CD4+ T cell responses was reported. It was noted by the authors that total T cell responses may have been underestimated by the TCR breadth and depth analyses.

The sample's time point label, decoded: individuals recovered from natural SARS-CoV-2 infection. As for this clone: The antigen it binds to is not known. No much larger clonotype is one base removed from it; base qualities were not supplied.

The immunoSEQ Assay was used to sequence TCRbeta CDR3 regions. After extraction, genomic DNA underwent amplification by bias-controlled multiplex PCR, followed by high-throughput sequencing. The published analysis was carried out like this. To quantify the absolute abundance of every unique TCRbeta CDR3 region, sequences were collapsed and filtered. T cell fraction was estimated by normalization of TCRbeta template counts to usable DNA, with usable DNA being measured through amplification of reference genes present in all nucleated cells. Repertoire TCRs were annotated as SARS-CoV-2-specific by exact matching of V gene, CDR3 amino acid sequence and J gene to a known reactive TCR set. MIRA supplied the reference SARS-CoV-2 TCR set, which was filtered for enrichment in COVID-19-positive ImmuneCODE repertoires so that public or cross-reactive TCRs were removed. Based on the MIRA antigens, annotated TCRs were further analysed at the level of specific ORF or position within ORF. Breadth was defined as annotated unique rearrangements over total unique productive rearrangements; depth was the summed frequency of those rearrangements. Group comparisons of TCR breadth used two-sided Wilcoxon rank-sum tests. Not all clones reach the TCRdb copy of this immuneACCESS table, which keeps in-frame sequences only. Checked studies attribute under half of the gap to unresolved V genes and leave the rest unexplained. D and trimming come from the DNA, and the V and J calls and clone size come from that table. In all, the sample holds about 350,000 clones, and about 91% of those were seen once. Roughly 3.9% of the sample is in the top ten clones.

At the junction V is shortened by 4 bases and J by 4 bases, with 13 bases in between. Based on the germline V gene (reference sequence), the CDR1 and CDR2 sequences are LGHDT and YNNKEL. From the cysteine up to the phenylalanine, the CDR3 has a length of 14 residues. Only the CDR3 DNA is retained, 42 bases long and in frame from the first base. In this chain, TRBV3-1 (or the pseudogene TRBV3-2) is recombined with TRBJ1-1; possibly the D gene is TRBD1, per 5 matching bases. The receptor's source is a human donor who had recovered from COVID-19. This specimen consisted of peripheral blood, obtained after recovery from COVID-19. The CDR3 reads as follows: CASSLGARVTEAFF. Here is the DNA: TGTGCCAGCAGCCTTGGGGCCAGGGTCACTGAAGCTTTCTTT.